This T cell receptor (beta chain) was sequenced in a study of T cell changes during pregnancy in multiple sclerosis. This CDR3 spans 16 amino acids. V trimming: 6 bases; J trimming: 7 bases; junction bases outside the gene matches: 13. Germline-derived CDR1 and CDR2 are WNHNN and SYGVQD (reference sequence). Measured with immunoSEQ multiplex PCR; TCRdb has only the in-frame clones, and not every one. Of approximately 71,000 clones listed, around 90% were seen once; the top ten hold less than 2%. This clone turned up a few times. Here the sequenced sample was peripheral blood, taken in the second trimester of pregnancy. V and J are TRBV10-1 and TRBJ2-5; TRBD2 matches 11 bases. The TCR sequence derives from a female donor with multiple sclerosis, enrolled in a pregnancy study. As DNA, the CDR3 is TGCGCCAGCAGGAACCCCCCGACTAGCGGGGACGGGACCCAGTACTTC. This translates into CASRNPPTSGDGTQYF.